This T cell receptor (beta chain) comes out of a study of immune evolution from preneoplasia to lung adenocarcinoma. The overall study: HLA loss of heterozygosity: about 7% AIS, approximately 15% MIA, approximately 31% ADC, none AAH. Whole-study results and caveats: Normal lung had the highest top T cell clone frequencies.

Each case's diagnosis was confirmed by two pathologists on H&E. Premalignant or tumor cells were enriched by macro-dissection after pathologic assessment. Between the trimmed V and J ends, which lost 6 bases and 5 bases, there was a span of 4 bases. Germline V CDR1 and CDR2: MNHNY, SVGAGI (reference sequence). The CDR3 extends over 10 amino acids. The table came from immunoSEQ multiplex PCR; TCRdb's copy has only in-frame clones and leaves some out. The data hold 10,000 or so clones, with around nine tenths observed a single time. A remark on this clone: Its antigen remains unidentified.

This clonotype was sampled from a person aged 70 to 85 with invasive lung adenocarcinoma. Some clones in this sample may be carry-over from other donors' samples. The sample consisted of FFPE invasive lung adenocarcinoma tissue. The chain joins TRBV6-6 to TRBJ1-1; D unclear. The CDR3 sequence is CASSLTEAFF. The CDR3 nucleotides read TGTGCCAGCAGCCTGACTGAAGCTTTCTTT.